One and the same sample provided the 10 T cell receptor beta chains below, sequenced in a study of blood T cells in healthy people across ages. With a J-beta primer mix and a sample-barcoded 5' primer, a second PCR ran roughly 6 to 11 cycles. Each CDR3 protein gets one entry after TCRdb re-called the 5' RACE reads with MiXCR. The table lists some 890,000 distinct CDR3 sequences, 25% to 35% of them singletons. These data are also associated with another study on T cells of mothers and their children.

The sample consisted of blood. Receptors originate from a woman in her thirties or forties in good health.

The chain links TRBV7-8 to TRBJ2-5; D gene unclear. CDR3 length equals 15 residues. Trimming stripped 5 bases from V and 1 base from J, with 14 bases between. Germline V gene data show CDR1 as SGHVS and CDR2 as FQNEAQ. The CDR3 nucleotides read TGTGCCAGCAGCCCCACGCAGCTTTTCCAAGAGACCCAGTACTTC. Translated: CASSPTQLFQETQYF.

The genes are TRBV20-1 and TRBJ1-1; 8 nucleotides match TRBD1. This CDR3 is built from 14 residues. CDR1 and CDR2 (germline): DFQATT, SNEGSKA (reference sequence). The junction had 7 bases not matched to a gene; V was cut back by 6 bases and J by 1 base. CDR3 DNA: TGCAGTGCGCCAAGGACAGGGAGGAACACTGAAGCTTTCTTT. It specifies CSAPRTGRNTEAFF.

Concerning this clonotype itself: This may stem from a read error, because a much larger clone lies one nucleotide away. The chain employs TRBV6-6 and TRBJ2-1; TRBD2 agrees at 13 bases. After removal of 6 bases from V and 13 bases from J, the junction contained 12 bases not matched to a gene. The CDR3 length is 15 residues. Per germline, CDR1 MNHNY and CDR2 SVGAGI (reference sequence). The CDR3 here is CASRTSGGSRETQFF. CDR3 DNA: TGTGCCAGCAGGACTAGCGGGGGGTCGCGAGAGACCCAGTTCTTC.

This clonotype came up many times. The CDR3 DNA sequence: TGTGCCAGCAGTCCACGAGCGGGATCCTCCTACGAGCAGTACTTC. Amino acids: CASSPRAGSSYEQYF. This chain links TRBV12-3 or TRBV12-4 with TRBJ2-7, with 7 nucleotides matching TRBD2. With 5 bases clipped from V and 0 bases from J, the junction kept 7 bases outside the gene matches. The CDR3 is 15 residues long.

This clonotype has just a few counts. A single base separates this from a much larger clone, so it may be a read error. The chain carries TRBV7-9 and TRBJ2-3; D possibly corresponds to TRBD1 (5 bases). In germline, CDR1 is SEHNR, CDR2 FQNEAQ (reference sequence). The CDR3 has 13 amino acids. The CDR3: CASSPRVTDTPYF. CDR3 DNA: TGTGCCAGCAGCCCCAGGGTTACAGATACGCCGTATTTT.

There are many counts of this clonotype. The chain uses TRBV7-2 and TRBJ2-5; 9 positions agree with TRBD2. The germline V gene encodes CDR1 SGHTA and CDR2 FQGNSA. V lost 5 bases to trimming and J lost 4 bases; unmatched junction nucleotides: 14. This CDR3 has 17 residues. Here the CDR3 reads CASSRNPGGGAGETQYF. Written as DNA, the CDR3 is TGTGCCAGCAGCCGAAACCCCGGCGGGGGGGCCGGAGAGACCCAGTACTTC.

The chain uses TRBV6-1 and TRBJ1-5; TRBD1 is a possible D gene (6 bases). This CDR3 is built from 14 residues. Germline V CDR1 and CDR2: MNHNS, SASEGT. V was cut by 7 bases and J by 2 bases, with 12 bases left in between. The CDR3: CASIPNRGNQPQHF. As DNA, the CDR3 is TGTGCCAGCATTCCTAACAGGGGCAATCAGCCCCAGCATTTT.

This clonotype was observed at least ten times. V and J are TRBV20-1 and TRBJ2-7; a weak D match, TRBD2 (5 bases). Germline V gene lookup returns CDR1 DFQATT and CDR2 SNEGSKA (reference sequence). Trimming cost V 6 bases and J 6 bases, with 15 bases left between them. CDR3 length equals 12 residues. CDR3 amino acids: CSAAPAVGEQYF. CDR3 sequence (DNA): TGCAGTGCCGCCCCAGCGGTCGGCGAGCAGTACTTC.

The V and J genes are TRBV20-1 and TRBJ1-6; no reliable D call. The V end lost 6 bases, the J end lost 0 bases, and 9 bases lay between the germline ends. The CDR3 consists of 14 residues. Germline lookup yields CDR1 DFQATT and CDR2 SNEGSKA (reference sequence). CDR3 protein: CSADGGSYNSPLHF. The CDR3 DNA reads TGCAGTGCCGACGGCGGCTCCTATAATTCACCCCTCCACTTT.

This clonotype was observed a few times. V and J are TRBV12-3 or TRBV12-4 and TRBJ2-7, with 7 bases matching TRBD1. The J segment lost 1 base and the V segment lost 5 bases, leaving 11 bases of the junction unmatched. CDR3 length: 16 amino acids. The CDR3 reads CASSGNDRVSSYEQYF. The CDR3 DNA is TGTGCCAGCAGTGGGAACGACAGGGTATCATCCTACGAGCAGTACTTC.